These 27 T cell receptor beta chains were sequenced from one sample in a study of persistence of HIV-infected CD4 T cells. This was the immunoSEQ version 4 assay in survey mode. Sequencing used immunoSEQ multiplex PCR; TCRdb keeps in-frame clones, though not all of them. Here the sample spans tens of thousands of clones, about 69% being singletons. Overlapping HIV-1 Gag 15-mer peptides at 1 ug per peptide per mL were used. CD40L/CD69 double-negative CD45RO-high memory CD4+ T cells were collected. These receptors lack a known antigen. The input for sequencing was CD4+ T cells sorted from PBMCs after roughly 18-hour stimulation, taken from a patient who received antiretroviral therapy. These receptors all come from an adult man with HIV who was CMV-seropositive.

The chain recombines TRBV7-8 with TRBJ1-3; 8 bases are shared with TRBD1. V gave up 3 bases and J gave up 2 bases; unmatched junction bases: 0. Germline-derived CDR1 and CDR2 are SGHVS and FQNEAQ. The CDR3 length is 14 residues. Written as DNA, the CDR3 is TGTGCCAGCAGCTTGACAGGGGCTGGAAACACCATATATTTT. As protein: CASSLTGAGNTIYF.

The rearrangement uses TRBV6-5 and TRBJ1-1; D may be TRBD1 (5 bases). V lost 5 bases and J 0 bases, leaving 10 bases between the germline ends. The CDR3 consists of 14 residues. Germline V gives CDR1 MNHEY, CDR2 SVGAGI. The CDR3 sequence: CASSPGTVNTEAFF. In DNA, the CDR3 is TGTGCCAGCAGTCCCGGGACGGTGAACACTGAAGCTTTCTTT.

This chain links TRBV6-4 with TRBJ2-7; a possible D gene is TRBD1 (6 bases). The V gene's germline CDR1 is MRHNA and CDR2 SNTAGT. Trimming left V 6 bases short and J 2 bases short, with 17 bases between. This CDR3 spans 15 amino acids. The CDR3 DNA follows: TGTGCCAGCAGCCCGACAGGAAAAAAGGCCTACGAGCAGTACTTC. Amino acid sequence: CASSPTGKKAYEQYF.

The rearrangement links TRBV28 to TRBJ2-7, with D possibly TRBD1 on 5 matching bases. Germline CDR1 and CDR2: MDHEN and SYDVKM. CDR3 size: 13 residues. Trimming removed 4 bases from V and 7 bases from J, with 14 bases in between. The CDR3 region has the DNA TGTGCCAGCAGTTCCCCAGGGTCGAGGGAGCAGTACTTC. The encoded protein is CASSSPGSREQYF.

The chain links TRBV10-1 to TRBJ2-7; no clear D gene. Germline V CDR1 and CDR2: WNHNN, SYGVQD (reference sequence). The CDR3 sequence is 16 residues long. Trimming left V 0 bases short and J 3 bases short, with 15 bases between. DNA for the CDR3: TGCGCCAGCAGTGAGTCGTCCAGGTTAAACGGCTACGAGCAGTACTTC. Residues: CASSESSRLNGYEQYF.

The chain combines TRBV6-6 with TRBJ1-3, with TRBD1 identical over 7 bases. V lost 9 bases to trimming and J lost 0 bases; unmatched junction nucleotides: 5. Germline V gives CDR1 MNHNY, CDR2 SVGAGI (reference sequence). The CDR3 sequence is 14 residues long. The CDR3 sequence is CASWTGHSGNTIYF. The CDR3 DNA is TGTGCCAGTTGGACAGGCCACTCTGGAAACACCATATATTTT.

This clone was observed a few times. The rearrangement joins TRBV28 to TRBJ1-1, with D possibly TRBD1 on 5 matching bases. Trimming removed 2 bases at V and 5 bases at J, with 15 bases between. The CDR3 runs to 15 residues. Germline CDR1 and CDR2: MDHEN and SYDVKM. The CDR3 here is CASSLPGTGRTEAFF. CDR3 in DNA: TGTGCCAGCAGTTTACCAGGGACCGGGAGGACTGAAGCTTTCTTT.

This clone has a single count. The chain joins TRBV13 to TRBJ1-2; no definite D call. Trimming took off 2 bases at V and 8 bases at J, with 9 bases between the two ends. Germline-derived CDR1 and CDR2 are PRHDT and FYEKMQ (reference sequence). The CDR3 extends over 12 amino acids. Here the CDR3 DNA reads TGTGCCAGCAGCTTAAAGCGGTACGGCTACACCTTC. It translates to CASSLKRYGYTF.

The chain uses TRBV2 and TRBJ1-5; D is ambiguous. Trimming cost V 3 bases and J 7 bases, with 13 bases left between them. Germline loops: CDR1 SNHLY, CDR2 FYNNEI. CDR3 length: 14 residues. The CDR3 coding sequence is TGTGCCAGCAGTGATAAGATCCGGGAGCAGCCCCAGCATTTT. Translating gives CASSDKIREQPQHF.

The rearrangement uses TRBV6-5 and TRBJ1-6; 10 bases are a match to TRBD1. Germline loops: CDR1 MNHEY, CDR2 SVGAGI. V dropped 6 bases and J dropped 5; count of bases not matched to a gene: 4. This CDR3 is 15 amino acids long. CDR3 bases: TGTGCCAGCAGGGACAGGGGGGGGAATAATTCACCCCTCCACTTT. Its protein product is CASRDRGGNNSPLHF.

This chain uses TRBV28 with TRBJ2-4; 11 positions match TRBD1. This CDR3 spans 15 amino acids. The J segment lost 6 bases and the V segment lost 1 base, leaving 2 bases of the junction unmatched. Germline assignment: CDR1 MDHEN and CDR2 SYDVKM. The CDR3 coding sequence is TGTGCCAGCAGTTTATTCGGGACAGGGGGAAACATTCAGTACTTC. It translates to CASSLFGTGGNIQYF.

V usage is TRBV10-2 and J usage is TRBJ1-6; D unresolved. The CDR3 runs to 18 residues. V was trimmed by 5 bases and J by 6 bases, leaving 23 bases between them. The germline V gene encodes CDR1 WSHSY and CDR2 SAAADI. The CDR3 is CASSLQPSRRTANSPLHF. The CDR3 DNA reads TGCGCCAGCAGTCTCCAACCATCTAGGCGAACAGCTAATTCACCCCTCCACTTT.

The chain uses TRBV19 and TRBJ1-5; tentatively, D is TRBD1 (5 bases). CDR1 and CDR2 (germline): LNHDA, SQIVND (reference sequence). V lost 7 bases, J lost 0 bases, and 13 bases lay in between. The CDR3 is 15 amino acids. The DNA of the CDR3 is TGTGCCAGTAAGTCGGGGCAGGCTAGCAATCAGCCCCAGCATTTT. Translating it yields CASKSGQASNQPQHF.

This clone was picked up a small number of times. The same CDR3 is also encoded by other DNA sequences in this sample. The chain employs TRBV15 and TRBJ1-4, with D possibly TRBD1 on 6 matching bases. The CDR3 runs 14 residues. The ends were cut back, 0 bases at V and 7 bases at J, with 9 bases in the middle. The germline V gene encodes CDR1 LNHNV and CDR2 YYDKDF (reference sequence). The CDR3 protein is CATSRDRGAEKLFF. CDR3 in DNA: TGTGCCACCAGCAGAGATCGGGGGGCTGAAAAACTGTTTTTT.

Only one count was recorded for this clone. This sequence joins TRBV2 and TRBJ2-6, with a possible D match to TRBD1 (5 bases). The germline V and J ends were trimmed by 10 bases and 4 bases, with 17 bases remaining between them. The CDR3 is made up of 15 amino acids. The germline V gene has CDR1 SNHLY and CDR2 FYNNEI. CDR3 DNA sequence: TGTGCCACTGGCTCAGGGTTATCAGGGGCCAACGTCCTGACTTTC. This sequence encodes CATGSGLSGANVLTF.

This clone was observed a handful of times. This chain connects TRBV6-5 to TRBJ2-3; 7 bases are shared with TRBD1. Germline V gives CDR1 MNHEY, CDR2 SVGAGI. The V and J ends lost 6 bases and 6 bases, in that order; junction bases with no gene match: 9. This CDR3 has 14 residues. CDR3 sequence: CASSPDRSADTQYF. The CDR3 DNA reads TGTGCCAGCAGCCCGGACAGGTCGGCCGATACGCAGTATTTT.

The CDR3 sequence: CATSRDRRETLLYEQYF. The CDR3 DNA reads TGTGCCACCAGCAGAGATCGGCGGGAGACTTTGCTTTACGAGCAGTACTTC. The rearrangement links TRBV15 to TRBJ2-7; the match to TRBD2 covers 7 bases. Losses at the gene ends were 0 bases for V and 4 bases for J; bases not matched to a gene: 12. Germline V gene sequence: CDR1 LNHNV, CDR2 YYDKDF (reference sequence). CDR3 length: 17 amino acids.

The sample holds a few counts of this clone. The chain has TRBV7-3 and TRBJ2-7, with D hard to call. Germline assignment: CDR1 SGHTA and CDR2 FQGTGA. The germline V and J ends were trimmed by 5 bases and 3 bases, with 11 bases remaining between them. CDR3 length: 13 amino acids. The CDR3 protein is CASSPRPDYEQYF. The CDR3 region has the DNA TGTGCCAGCAGCCCCAGACCGGACTACGAGCAGTACTTC.

The table lists this clone with a few counts. V and J are TRBV3-1 (or the pseudogene TRBV3-2) and TRBJ1-1; 8 bases map to TRBD1. Unmatched junction bases numbered 6, after V lost 4 bases and J lost 2 bases. The CDR3 sequence is 15 residues long. From germline, CDR1 is LGHDT and CDR2 YNNKEL (reference sequence). CDR3 region: CASSLPGQGNTEAFF. DNA for the CDR3: TGTGCCAGCAGCCTACCTGGACAGGGAAACACTGAAGCTTTCTTT.

The gene calls are TRBV24-1 and TRBJ2-7; D not certain. Germline assignment: CDR1 KGHDR and CDR2 SFDVKD. The CDR3 loop spans 14 amino acids. With 3 bases removed from V and 2 bases from J, the gap between germline ends came to 10 bases. The CDR3 spells CATSDQSPPYEQYF. In DNA form, the CDR3 reads TGTGCCACCAGTGATCAGAGTCCCCCCTACGAGCAGTACTTC.

This chain uses TRBV6-5 with TRBJ2-1; 9 bases map to TRBD1. Trimming cost V 0 bases and J 5 bases; bases outside gene matches: 5. This CDR3 comprises 16 residues. Per germline, CDR1 MNHEY and CDR2 SVGAGI. CDR3 nucleotides: TGTGCCAGCAGTTACTCGACAGGGGGGTACCACAATGAGCAGTTCTTC. Amino acid sequence: CASSYSTGGYHNEQFF.

The table lists this clone with a few counts. The J gene is TRBJ1-6, the V gene TRBV7-9, with unresolved D. Per the germline V gene, CDR1 is SEHNR and CDR2 is FQNEAQ (reference sequence). Trimming removed 5 bases from V and 7 bases from J, with 12 bases in between. The CDR3 length is 14 residues. The CDR3 DNA reads TGTGCCAGCAGCGACGGCCATAGGAATTCACCCCTCCACTTT. It is translated as CASSDGHRNSPLHF. Using reference TRBV7-9 and TRBJ1-6 for the parts outside the CDR3, the full variable domain is DTGVSQNPRHKITKRGQNVTFRCDPISEHNRLYWYRQTLGQGPEFLTYFQNEAQLEKSRLLSDRFSAERPKGSFSTLEIQRTEQGDSAMYLCASSDGHRNSPLHFGNGTRLTVT.

This sequence joins TRBV7-3 and TRBJ2-7, with D possibly being TRBD1 (5 bases). The CDR3 contains 11 residues. Trimming pared 4 bases from V and 10 bases from J, leaving 11 bases between. Germline CDR1 reads SGHTA; CDR2 reads FQGTGA. CDR3 region: CASSSTGVQYF. For the CDR3, the DNA is TGTGCCAGCAGCTCCACAGGCGTTCAGTACTTC.

This clone was detected only once. The rearrangement uses TRBV19 and TRBJ1-4; possibly TRBD1 for D (6 bases). V was trimmed by 7 bases and J by 5 bases, leaving 14 bases between them. The length of the CDR3 is 14 residues. The V gene's germline CDR1 is LNHDA and CDR2 SQIVND (reference sequence). The CDR3 loop reads CASTLQGTNEKLFF. CDR3 nucleotides: TGTGCCAGTACCCTACAGGGAACGAATGAAAAACTGTTTTTT.

The chain joins TRBV25-1 to TRBJ1-4; the D is unclear. Germline assignment: CDR1 MGHDK and CDR2 SYGVNS. The CDR3 runs to 14 residues. Trimming took off 5 bases at V and 0 bases at J, with 7 bases between the two ends. The CDR3 loop reads CASSSLATNEKLFF. The DNA of the CDR3 is TGTGCCAGCAGTTCCCTTGCAACTAATGAAAAACTGTTTTTT. Full variable domain (rest looked up from reference TRBV25-1 and TRBJ1-4): EADIYQTPRYLVIGTGKKITLECSQTMGHDKMYWYQQDPGMELHLIHYSYGVNSTEKGDLSSESTVSRIRTEHFPLTLESARPSHTSQYLCASSSLATNEKLFFGSGTQLSVL.

The CDR3 DNA sequence: TGCGCCAGCAGCTTGGACGGGGGAAGGAACACTGAAGCTTTCTTT. Translated, it gives CASSLDGGRNTEAFF. The chain has TRBV5-1 and TRBJ1-1; tentatively, D is TRBD1 (5 bases). Trimming removed 0 bases from V and 1 base from J, with 10 bases in between. In germline, CDR1 is SGHRS, CDR2 YFSETQ. The CDR3 runs to 15 residues. Together with reference TRBV5-1 and TRBJ1-1, the CDR3 gives the full variable domain: KAGVTQTPRYLIKTRGQQVTLSCSPISGHRSVSWYQQTPGQGLQFLFEYFSETQRNKGNFPGRFSGRQFSNSRSEMNVSTLELGDSALYLCASSLDGGRNTEAFFGQGTRLTVV.

This chain connects TRBV15 to TRBJ2-1; 12 bases map to TRBD2. CDR3 length: 12 residues. Germline CDR1 is LNHNV and CDR2 is YYDKDF (reference sequence). Trimming removed 6 bases from V and 9 bases from J; junction bases left unmatched: 0. In nucleotides, the CDR3 is TGTGCCACCAGACTAGCGGGGGGTGAGCAGTTCTTC. Translated, it gives CATRLAGGEQFF.